This section outlines one T cell receptor beta chain sequence together with its context. V was cut by 6 bases and J by 1 base, with 15 bases left in between. CDR3 length equals 15 residues. CDR1 MNHEY and CDR2 SMNVEV come from the germline V gene (reference sequence). These data belong to a study of shared clonotypes between healthy human individuals. Only in-frame clones appear in the TCRdb table, and some are missing; sequencing was by immunoSEQ multiplex PCR. The data hold about 1.5 million clones, with 98% observed a single time. This clonotype originated in a man aged 30 to 45 in good health. J is TRBJ1-1 and V is TRBV27; D might be TRBD1 (5 bases). The sequenced sample consisted of naive CD4+ T cells sorted from blood. Subset in this sample: CD45RA+ positively selected. DNA of the CDR3: TGTGCCAGCAGCCCCGTTGGGACCCCGAACACTGAAGCTTTCTTT. Protein product: CASSPVGTPNTEAFF.